The 14 T cell receptor beta chains given below trace back to one sample, sequenced in a study of shared clonotypes between healthy human individuals. Assay: immunoSEQ multiplex PCR; the TCRdb copy retains only in-frame clones and omits some. The sample holds 1.6 million or so clones, around 95% seen once. The sample taken for sequencing was naive CD4+ T cells sorted from blood. Stated subset: CD45RA+ positively selected. The receptors derive from a man aged 25 to 40 in good health.

The gene calls are TRBV18 and TRBJ2-2; D is unclear. Germline V lookup: CDR1 KGHSH, CDR2 LQKENI. There are 15 residues in the CDR3. V lost 3 bases, J lost 2 bases, and 10 bases lay in between. The DNA for the CDR3 is TGTGCCAGCTCACCTAAACAAGGCAACACCGGGGAGCTGTTTTTT. This encodes CASSPKQGNTGELFF.

This chain links TRBV15 with TRBJ2-3, with D unclear. The CDR3 runs 16 residues. Germline lookup yields CDR1 LNHNV and CDR2 YYDKDF (reference sequence). Trimming took off 0 bases at V and 10 bases at J, with 20 bases between the two ends. CDR3 amino acids: CATSRDVRPSVDAQYF. The CDR3 coding sequence is TGTGCCACCAGCAGAGATGTTAGGCCTTCTGTGGATGCGCAGTATTTT.

The chain is built from TRBV5-4 and TRBJ2-7; 8 bases agree with TRBD1. Germline CDR1 SGHNT, CDR2 YYREEE (reference sequence). The CDR3 is made up of 14 amino acids. The ends lost 3 bases at V and 6 bases at J; junction bases unmatched: 8. CDR3 DNA sequence: TGTGCCAGCAGCTCGACAGGGGTTGACGGCGAGCAGTACTTC. Its protein product is CASSSTGVDGEQYF.

The genes are TRBV9 and TRBJ2-5; D could derive from TRBD1 or TRBD2 (5 bases each). The germline V gene has CDR1 SGDLS and CDR2 YYNGEE. The CDR3 has 17 residues. V dropped 0 bases and J dropped 1 base, with 16 bases sitting between them. This CDR3 is CASSVASPGTSQETQYF. The DNA of the CDR3 is TGTGCCAGCAGCGTAGCCTCTCCCGGGACCTCCCAAGAGACCCAGTACTTC.

The rearrangement joins TRBV5-1 to TRBJ1-3; D gene unclear. Trimming pared 0 bases from V and 0 bases from J, leaving 4 bases between. Germline V gene lookup returns CDR1 SGHRS and CDR2 YFSETQ. The CDR3 runs to 14 residues. Here the CDR3 reads CASSLAASGNTIYF. CDR3 nucleotides: TGCGCCAGCAGCTTGGCCGCCTCTGGAAACACCATATATTTT.

The rearrangement uses TRBV4-3 and TRBJ2-2; D is possibly TRBD2 (6 bases). The CDR3 is 16 amino acids. The germline CDR1 and CDR2 sequences are LGHNA and YSLEER. V was cut by 5 bases and J by 6 bases, with 19 bases left in between. CDR3 loop: CASSTQTTRRSGELFF. The CDR3 DNA is TGCGCCAGCAGCACCCAAACGACTAGGCGCTCCGGGGAGCTGTTTTTT.

The chain links TRBV23-1 to TRBJ1-3; 10 bases line up with TRBD1. TRBV23-1 is an open reading frame, and its role is uncertain. V dropped 3 bases and J dropped 0; count of bases not matched to a gene: 5. The CDR3 sequence is 17 residues long. CDR3 DNA sequence: TGCGCCAGCAGTCACCGGGACAGGGGCAACTCTGGAAACACCATATATTTT. Translation gives CASSHRDRGNSGNTIYF.

V gene TRBV5-5 combines with J gene TRBJ2-7, with no clear D. The V and J ends lost 4 bases and 2 bases respectively, with 16 bases between them. CDR1 and CDR2 (germline): SGHKS, YYEKEE (reference sequence). This CDR3 spans 15 amino acids. The CDR3 protein is CASSPRPSSTYEQYF. The CDR3 coding sequence is TGTGCCAGCAGCCCCCGGCCCTCATCAACCTACGAGCAGTACTTC.

The gene calls are TRBV5-1 and TRBJ2-7; 10 bases match TRBD1. Looked up from germline, CDR1 is SGHRS and CDR2 is YFSETQ. With V trimmed by 0 bases and J by 2 bases, 5 bases remained unmatched. This CDR3 comprises 16 residues. CDR3 sequence: CASSLGQGALTYEQYF. CDR3 nucleotide sequence: TGCGCCAGCAGCTTGGGACAGGGGGCCCTAACCTACGAGCAGTACTTC.

This rearrangement joins TRBV5-4 to TRBJ1-2, with D maybe TRBD1 (5 bases). Trimming pared 4 bases from V and 1 base from J, leaving 14 bases between. Germline V lookup: CDR1 SGHNT, CDR2 YYREEE (reference sequence). CDR3 length: 15 residues. The DNA for the CDR3 is TGTGCCAGCAGCCAGTCCCGGGACTTTAACTATGGCTACACCTTC. Protein: CASSQSRDFNYGYTF.

The V gene is TRBV21-1, the J gene TRBJ2-3; the table names TRBD1, a call not compared with the DNA. TRBV21-1 is recorded as a pseudogene. This CDR3 has 11 amino acids. The CDR3 spells CASSRARGQYF. The CDR3 bases are TGTGCCAGCAGTAGGGCCAGGGGGCAGTATTTT.

This rearrangement joins TRBV28 to TRBJ2-7, with 14 bases fitting TRBD2. The V and J ends lost 5 bases and 3 bases, in that order; junction bases with no gene match: 9. The CDR3 length is 17 residues. CDR1 MDHEN and CDR2 SYDVKM come from the germline V gene. CDR3 region: CASSTGLAGARGYEQYF. In nucleotides, the CDR3 is TGTGCCAGCAGTACGGGACTAGCGGGAGCGCGTGGCTACGAGCAGTACTTC.

The chain combines TRBV29-1 with TRBJ2-3; TRBD2 is a possible D gene (6 bases). The CDR3 runs 13 residues. Looked up from germline, CDR1 is SQVTM and CDR2 is ANQGSEA. Trimming shortened V by 8 bases and J by 6 bases, and 18 bases separated the two germline ends. The CDR3 protein is CSSIGGGGDTQYF. CDR3 sequence (DNA): TGCAGCTCTATAGGAGGCGGAGGGGATACGCAGTATTTT.

The chain employs TRBV4-1 and TRBJ1-4; no reliable D call. Per the germline V gene, CDR1 is MGHRA and CDR2 is YSYEKL. The CDR3 has 13 residues. The V end lost 3 bases, the J end lost 7 bases, and 9 bases lay between the germline ends. DNA for the CDR3: TGCGCCAGCAGCCAGGCAGGCTCTGAAAAACTGTTTTTT. It specifies CASSQAGSEKLFF.